Included here is one T cell receptor (beta chain) sequence, with context. Its target is unknown. This was the immunoSEQ v3 assay. Survey-level samples got some 2 million read pairs; deep-level samples got about 5-6.5 million. Sequenced by immunoSEQ multiplex PCR; TCRdb stores in-frame clones only, minus some. The repertoire includes 45,000 to 75,000 clones, roughly 91% of them detected once, and about 2.5% sits in the top ten. The sample belongs to a study of TIL therapy for anti-PD-1-resistant metastatic lung cancer. Time point described: pre-treatment sample, taken before nivolumab and TIL therapy. Study findings and constraints: The cohort had more treatment-naive, never-smoker and oncogene-addicted patients than typical.

The germline CDR1 and CDR2 sequences are LGHDT and YNNKEL (reference sequence). The CDR3 totals 16 residues. V shed 3 bases, J shed 7 bases, and the junction held 12 bases outside the gene matches. The source of this sequence is a person aged 25 to 79 with non-small cell lung cancer. The rearrangement uses TRBV3-1 (or the pseudogene TRBV3-2) and TRBJ2-1; the match to TRBD1 covers 7 bases. This specimen consisted of blood, obtained at baseline. The CDR3 is CASSQAGTASMNEQFF. The CDR3 DNA sequence: TGTGCCAGCAGCCAGGCCGGGACAGCCTCCATGAATGAGCAGTTCTTC.